Listed below are T cell receptor beta chains from one sample, sequenced in a study of long-term antiretroviral therapy in people with HIV. Clones were sequenced by immunoSEQ multiplex PCR, and TCRdb holds only the in-frame ones, with some missing. The data show 44,000 or so clones, with 90% to 95% seen just once and 2.7% held by the top ten. The starting material was unsorted PBMCs, obtained 3.7 years after starting antiretroviral therapy. Receptors originate from a woman aged 50 to 60 with HIV. The CDR3 runs from the conserved cysteine through the conserved F or W. A D gene is named only where the DNA matches it firmly. Clone size is given for some rows only: seen once, a few or many times, or a class if the clone is expanded.

abundance	v_gene	d_gene	j_gene	CDR3nt	CDR3aa
-	TRBV6-6	-	TRBJ1-6	TGTGCCAGCAGTCCCCACCGGGGGCACAATTCACCCCTCCACTTT	CASSPHRGHNSPLHF
-	TRBV15	-	TRBJ1-6	TGTGCCACCAGCAGAGATTTTTATCTACATAATTCACCCCTCCACTTT	CATSRDFYLHNSPLHF
-	TRBV19	-	TRBJ2-2	TGTGCCAGTAGTATTGCAGGAGGTACCGGGGAGCTGTTTTTT	CASSIAGGTGELFF
-	TRBV6-5	-	TRBJ1-3	TGTGCCAGCAGTTTCAGGGGCTCTGGAAACACCATATATTTT	CASSFRGSGNTIYF
-	TRBV27	TRBD1	TRBJ1-3	TGTGCCAGCAGTCCAGCCGGACAGGGATGGAATGGAAACACCATATATTTT	CASSPAGQGWNGNTIYF
-	TRBV25-1	TRBD1	TRBJ1-2	TGTGCCAGCAGACCGCAGGGGGCGCTCGGAAGGTGGGGCTACACCTTC	CASRPQGALGRWGYTF
-	TRBV6-5	-	TRBJ1-2	TGTGCCAGCAGGTCACAGACTAACTATGGCTACACCTTC	CASRSQTNYGYTF
-	TRBV19	TRBD1	TRBJ2-2	TGTGCCAGTAATATAAGGGACAGCGCGAACACCGGGGAGCTGTTTTTT	CASNIRDSANTGELFF
-	TRBV9	-	TRBJ1-4	TGTGCCAGCAGCGTACAGGACAGTACTAATGAAAAACTGTTTTTT	CASSVQDSTNEKLFF
-	TRBV27	-	TRBJ1-6	TGTGCCAGCAGTTTATCGGCGAGGACAGAATATAATTCACCCCTCCACTTT	CASSLSARTEYNSPLHF
-	TRBV30	-	TRBJ2-5	TGTGCCTGGAGTGCTAGTAGGCCGGGGGAGACCCAGTACTTC	CAWSASRPGETQYF
-	TRBV5-1	TRBD2	TRBJ2-3	TGCGCCAGCAGCCCAGGGCGGGGGGGGCAAATAGATACGCAGTATTTT	CASSPGRGGQIDTQYF
-	TRBV5-1	-	TRBJ2-3	TGCGCCAGCAGCCTGGGAAGGACGGCAGCAACAGATACGCAGTATTTT	CASSLGRTAATDTQYF
-	TRBV19	-	TRBJ1-6	TGTGCCAGTAGTATCCAGATCTCCTATAATTCACCCCTCCACTTT	CASSIQISYNSPLHF
-	TRBV4-3	-	TRBJ2-4	TGCGCCAGCAGCCAAGAAAGGGGAGTCAAAAACATTCAGTACTTC	CASSQERGVKNIQYF
-	TRBV7-8	TRBD1	TRBJ1-1	TGTGCCAGCAGCTCACTAGGGACAGGGAGGAAGACTGAAGCTTTCTTT	CASSSLGTGRKTEAFF
-	TRBV6-6	TRBD1	TRBJ2-2	TGTGCCAGCCTCGGGACAGGGGTGATCGGGGAGCTGTTTTTT	CASLGTGVIGELFF
-	TRBV27	-	TRBJ2-3	TGTGCCAGCAGTCCCTCCCCCAGGGATGACACAGATACGCAGTATTTT	CASSPSPRDDTDTQYF
-	TRBV7-6	TRBD1	TRBJ1-1	TGTGCCAGCAGCTGGGACAGGAACGCTGAAGCTTTCTTT	CASSWDRNAEAFF
-	TRBV5-1	-	TRBJ2-7	TGCGCCAGCAGCTTGGGAAGTTGGAGCTCCTACGAGCAGTACTTC	CASSLGSWSSYEQYF
-	TRBV2	-	TRBJ1-2	TGTGCCAGCAGTTCCCCTTCCAGGGCGGATGGCTACACCTTC	CASSSPSRADGYTF
-	TRBV7-9	TRBD1	TRBJ2-7	TGTGCCAGCAGCTCTCCCCGGACAGGAGCCTACGAGCAGTACTTC	CASSSPRTGAYEQYF
-	TRBV18	-	TRBJ1-1	TGTGCCAGCTCACCCAGCGGACGGAACACTGAAGCTTTCTTT	CASSPSGRNTEAFF
-	TRBV5-6	-	TRBJ2-5	TGTGCCAGCAGCTTGTCCCAGGGCCCGTACCCCGTCGGGTACAAGTACTTC	CASSLSQGPYPVGYKYF
-	TRBV6-5	TRBD1	TRBJ1-4	TGTGCCAGCAGTTCGACAGGGGGTGAAAAACTGTTTTTT	CASSSTGGEKLFF
-	TRBV6-6	-	TRBJ1-4	TGTGCCAGCAGGCTGCAGGGGACTAATGAAAAACTGTTTTTT	CASRLQGTNEKLFF
-	TRBV2	TRBD2	TRBJ2-2	TGTGCCAGCAGGGTGACTAGCAGGAACACCGGGGAGCTGTTTTTT	CASRVTSRNTGELFF
-	TRBV7-9	-	TRBJ1-1	TGTGCCATCACTCAGGGACGCAGGAACACTGAAGCTTTCTTT	CAITQGRRNTEAFF
-	TRBV7-2	-	TRBJ2-2	TGTGCCAGCAGCTTACTCCCCCCCGGGGTAGAGCTGTTTTTT	CASSLLPPGVELFF
-	TRBV5-1	-	TRBJ2-2	TGCGCCAGCAGCTTGGGCCGGGCGGGTGCCGGGGAGCTGTTTTTT	CASSLGRAGAGELFF
-	TRBV19	-	TRBJ1-2	TGTGCCAGTAGTATATGGTCCGAGGACTATGGCTACACCTTC	CASSIWSEDYGYTF
-	TRBV6-5	-	TRBJ1-2	TGTGCCAGCAGTGCGGCCCCGAGGGGCTACACCTTC	CASSAAPRGYTF
-	TRBV20-1	-	TRBJ2-3	TGCAGTGCTGGGACCCCCGGTACGCAGTATTTT	CSAGTPGTQYF
-	TRBV18	-	TRBJ1-6	TGTGCCAGCTCCCTAGAATCAAGTTCACCCCTCCACTTT	CASSLESSSPLHF
-	TRBV6-1	-	TRBJ2-7	TGTGCCAGCAGTGAAAGGGGTCTGAGCTACGAGCAGTACTTC	CASSERGLSYEQYF
-	TRBV27	TRBD1	TRBJ1-2	TGTGCCAGCAGTTTCGCCAGGGGGCTGGGTGGCTACACCTTC	CASSFARGLGGYTF
-	TRBV5-1	TRBD1	TRBJ2-5	TGCGCCAGCAGCTTGGGAGGGGGCGAGACCCAGTACTTC	CASSLGGGETQYF
once	TRBV5-6	TRBD1	TRBJ1-2	TGTGCCAGCAGCACAAGGGGGCGCGGTAACTATGGCTACACCTTC	CASSTRGRGNYGYTF
-	TRBV5-1	-	TRBJ2-2	TGCGCCAGCAGCGGGACGGCAGGCGACACCGGGGAGCTGTTTTTT	CASSGTAGDTGELFF
-	TRBV5-1	TRBD1	TRBJ2-2	TGCGCCAGCAAACGACAGGGAACCGGGGAGCTGTTTTTT	CASKRQGTGELFF
-	TRBV5-1	-	TRBJ2-5	TGCGCCAGCAGCGCCCTGGGGGAGACCCAGTACTTC	CASSALGETQYF
-	TRBV29-1	TRBD1	TRBJ2-3	TGCAGCGTTGAGGCTTTCAGGGGGCGATGGGCTAAGGATACGCAGTATTTT	CSVEAFRGRWAKDTQYF
-	TRBV6-1	TRBD2	TRBJ2-1	TGTGCCAGCAGTGAAGCCCCGGGACTAGCGGGGGTAAATGAGCAGTTCTTC	CASSEAPGLAGVNEQFF
-	TRBV5-1	-	TRBJ2-7	TGCGCCAGCAGGAGGGAAGTTACTTCCTACGAGCAGTACTTC	CASRREVTSYEQYF